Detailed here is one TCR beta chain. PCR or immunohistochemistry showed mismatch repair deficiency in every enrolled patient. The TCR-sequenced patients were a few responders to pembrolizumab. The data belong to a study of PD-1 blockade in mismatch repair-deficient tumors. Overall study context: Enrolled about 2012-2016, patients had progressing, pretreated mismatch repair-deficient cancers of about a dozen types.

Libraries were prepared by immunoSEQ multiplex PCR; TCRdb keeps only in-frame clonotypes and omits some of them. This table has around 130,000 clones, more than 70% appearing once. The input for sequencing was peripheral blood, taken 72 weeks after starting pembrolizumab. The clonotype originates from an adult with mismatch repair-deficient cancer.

Written as DNA, the CDR3 is TGTGCCATCAAGTGGGACAGGGGCTCCACCACAGATACGCAGTATTTT. Protein: CAIKWDRGSTTDTQYF. The chain employs TRBV10-3 and TRBJ2-3; 10 nucleotides agree with TRBD1. Looked up from germline, CDR1 is ENHRY and CDR2 is SYGVKD. The CDR3 is 16 amino acids. The trim removed 7 bases at V and 2 bases at J, leaving 9 bases unmatched.